The 16 T cell receptor beta chains presented below share a single source sample, sequenced in a study of TIL therapy for anti-PD-1-resistant metastatic lung cancer (dated by TCRdb to the early 2020s). Explained via the paper, the time point label denotes: pre-treatment sample, taken before nivolumab and TIL therapy. The immunoSEQ v3 hsTCRB kit was used to amplify TCR beta CDR3 regions from genomic DNA through bias-controlled multiplex PCR. Drawn from immuneACCESS, this table holds only the in-frame rearrangements with V and J called that TCRdb kept. Clones are partly lost; checked studies trace under half to an unresolved V gene and leave the rest unexplained. Across this sample there are approximately 50,000 clones, with about 80% seen only once. Of the sample, less than 15% is held by the ten largest clones. Sequenced material: blood, taken at baseline. These receptors all come from a man in his sixties or seventies with non-small cell lung cancer.

The DNA for the CDR3 is TGTGCCAGCAGCTTAAAGGGGATAAGCTACAATGAGCAGTTCTTC. Its protein product is CASSLKGISYNEQFF. J is TRBJ2-1 and V is TRBV5-4; possibly TRBD1 for D (5 bases). Germline V CDR1 and CDR2: SGHNT, YYREEE (reference sequence). The CDR3 length is 15 residues. V was cut by 2 bases and J by 3 bases, with 12 bases left in between.

This clone is medium-sized within its sample. The V gene is TRBV11-2, the J gene TRBJ1-2, with D possibly being TRBD1 (5 bases). This CDR3 comprises 15 residues. Trimming removed 5 bases from V and 8 bases from J, with 21 bases in between. CDR1 and CDR2 (germline): SGHAT, FQNNGV. CDR3 residues: CASSQEQRRDRGYTF. CDR3 bases: TGTGCCAGCAGCCAAGAGCAACGAAGGGACCGGGGCTACACCTTC.

The rearrangement uses TRBV7-2 and TRBJ2-7; 8 positions agree with TRBD1. J gave up 4 bases and V 0 bases, and 5 bases lay outside the gene matches. CDR3 length: 15 residues. Germline loops: CDR1 SGHTA, CDR2 FQGNSA. The CDR3 DNA reads as TGTGCCAGCAGCTTAGCAGGACAGGGAAGATACGAGCAGTACTTC. Protein: CASSLAGQGRYEQYF.

This clone was seen a few times. This chain joins TRBV6-1 and TRBJ2-3; possibly TRBD1 for D (6 bases). The CDR3 is made up of 16 amino acids. Germline loops: CDR1 MNHNS, CDR2 SASEGT. The V end lost 4 bases, the J end lost 3 bases, and 17 bases lay between the germline ends. The CDR3 DNA reads as TGTGCCAGCAGTGGTTTAGGGACATGGGGAACAGATACGCAGTATTTT. Protein product: CASSGLGTWGTDTQYF.

The chain has TRBV4-1 and TRBJ2-6, with D possibly being TRBD1 (6 bases). V was cut by 4 bases and J by 2 bases, with 9 bases left in between. Germline values: CDR1 MGHRA, CDR2 YSYEKL. This CDR3 region has 15 residues. CDR3: CASSPRTAGANVLTF. The CDR3 DNA reads as TGCGCCAGCAGCCCACGGACAGCTGGGGCCAACGTCCTGACTTTC.

This clone was observed a handful of times. The chain combines TRBV5-5 with TRBJ2-7, with D possibly matching TRBD1 (6 bases). CDR1 SGHKS and CDR2 YYEKEE come from the germline V gene (reference sequence). V was trimmed by 2 bases and J by 4 bases, leaving 7 bases between them. The CDR3 covers 12 residues. This chain's CDR3 is CASSLQGYEQYF. The CDR3 region has the DNA TGTGCCAGCAGCTTACAGGGTTACGAGCAGTACTTC.

The genes are TRBV9 and TRBJ2-2; D is possibly TRBD2 (5 bases). Germline-derived CDR1 and CDR2 are SGDLS and YYNGEE. Deletions cut 5 bases from V and 5 bases from J, with 19 bases between. The CDR3 sequence is 16 residues long. CDR3 protein: CASSSSPGFVTGELFF. The CDR3 DNA reads TGTGCCAGCAGTTCAAGTCCGGGGTTCGTGACCGGGGAGCTGTTTTTT.

A few counts support this clone. V and J are TRBV5-6 and TRBJ2-3; D remains ambiguous. The germline V gene encodes CDR1 SGHDT and CDR2 YYEEEE. This CDR3 contains 16 residues. Trimming cost V 0 bases and J 2 bases, with 13 bases left between them. CDR3 nucleotides: TGTGCCAGCAGCTTGGTTGGGTCAGGATTCACAGATACGCAGTATTTT. Protein sequence: CASSLVGSGFTDTQYF.

The V gene is TRBV2, the J gene TRBJ2-1; 8 bases align to TRBD1. The ends lost 1 base at V and 10 bases at J; junction bases unmatched: 6. CDR3 length equals 14 residues. Germline values: CDR1 SNHLY, CDR2 FYNNEI. CDR3 coding DNA: TGTGCCAGCAGTGAAGGGGGACAGGCAAAAGAGCAGTTCTTC. Protein sequence: CASSEGGQAKEQFF. Based on the CDR3 plus reference TRBV2 and TRBJ2-1, the full variable domain is EPEVTQTPSHQVTQMGQEVILRCVPISNHLYFYWYRQILGQKVEFLVSFYNNEISEKSEIFDDQFSVERPDGSNFTLKIRSTKLEDSAMYFCASSEGGQAKEQFFGPGTRLTVL.

This clone appeared once. The chain recombines TRBV9 with TRBJ1-2; D is perhaps TRBD1 (6 bases). Germline CDR1 reads SGDLS; CDR2 reads YYNGEE. The CDR3 contains 14 residues. V was pared by 3 bases and J by 2 bases, with 11 bases between. CDR3 nucleotide sequence: TGTGCCAGCAGCGCCCTGGACAGCAACTATGGCTACACCTTC. Protein product: CASSALDSNYGYTF.

J is TRBJ2-3 and V is TRBV29-1; a weak D match, TRBD2 (5 bases). V was pared by 4 bases and J by 6 bases, with 11 bases between. CDR1 is SQVTM, CDR2 ANQGSEA, per germline. This CDR3 is 12 amino acids long. The CDR3 spells CSVVKGVDTQYF. The CDR3 nucleotides read TGCAGCGTTGTGAAGGGAGTGGATACGCAGTATTTT.

This chain uses TRBV11-2 with TRBJ2-2; tentatively, D is TRBD1 or TRBD2 (5 bases each). The CDR3 extends over 14 amino acids. The V and J ends lost 3 bases and 8 bases respectively, with 13 bases between them. Germline V gives CDR1 SGHAT, CDR2 FQNNGV. This CDR3 reads CASSLGRGRGELFF. CDR3 nucleotides: TGTGCCAGCAGCTTGGGACGGGGCCGAGGGGAGCTGTTTTTT.

This clone was observed once. The chain carries TRBV11-2 and TRBJ2-5; no clear D gene. The CDR3 sequence is 14 residues long. The germline V gene encodes CDR1 SGHAT and CDR2 FQNNGV. V was clipped by 2 bases and J by 5 bases, with 12 bases between them. CDR3 residues: CASSLNSMSETQYF. CDR3 in DNA: TGTGCCAGCAGCTTAAATTCTATGTCGGAGACCCAGTACTTC.

This chain links TRBV7-8 with TRBJ2-2, with TRBD2 identical over 7 bases. The CDR3 extends over 13 amino acids. The trim removed 8 bases at V and 4 bases at J, leaving 4 bases unmatched. Germline V gene sequence: CDR1 SGHVS, CDR2 FQNEAQ. The CDR3 loop reads CASRGDGTGELFF. The CDR3, as DNA: TGTGCCAGCCGGGGGGACGGCACCGGGGAGCTGTTTTTT.

The chain combines TRBV6-4 with TRBJ2-7, with 12 bases lining up with TRBD2. Germline V CDR1 and CDR2: MRHNA, SNTAGT. The V segment lost 2 bases and the J segment 5 bases; nucleotides outside the gene matches: 16. This CDR3 is 19 amino acids long. The CDR3 DNA follows: TGTGCCAGCAGTGACCGCAGGGACAGCACTAGCGGGAGGTTTAACGAGCAGTACTTC. Residues: CASSDRRDSTSGRFNEQYF.

The CDR3 DNA reads TGTGCCAGTAGTCAACTAGCGGACCAAGAGACCCAGTACTTC. Its translation is CASSQLADQETQYF. The chain has TRBV19 and TRBJ2-5, with TRBD2 matching 8 bases. Germline CDR1 is LNHDA and CDR2 is SQIVND (reference sequence). This CDR3 spans 14 amino acids. V shed 5 bases and J 0 bases; nucleotides not matched to a gene: 2. Full variable domain (missing parts from reference TRBV19 and TRBJ2-5): DGGITQSPKYLFRKEGQNVTLSCEQNLNHDAMYWYRQDPGQGLRLIYYSQIVNDFQKGDIAEGYSVSREKKESFPLTVTSAQKNPTAFYLCASSQLADQETQYFGPGTRLLVL.